The 24 T cell receptor beta chains below come from one sample, sequenced in a study of beta chain features in type 1 diabetes. As every portion of the isolated RNA was reverse transcribed, the sequencing read expressed TCRB transcripts. Clones were read by immunoSEQ multiplex PCR, and TCRdb kept only the in-frame ones, dropping some. The sample lists roughly 330,000 clones; 8% to 13% were seen once. The material sequenced was naive CD4+ T cells from blood. All receptors derive from a woman aged 25 to 39 in good health.

The chain joins TRBV20-1 to TRBJ2-7; unclear D gene. CDR1 is DFQATT, CDR2 SNEGSKA, per germline (reference sequence). V was trimmed by 4 bases and J by 3 bases, leaving 7 bases between them. The CDR3 consists of 11 residues. The CDR3 sequence: CSANSFYEQYF. As DNA, the CDR3 is TGCAGTGCTAACAGCTTCTACGAGCAGTACTTC.

J is TRBJ2-2 and V is TRBV7-2; tentatively, D is TRBD2 (5 bases). Per the germline V gene, CDR1 is SGHTA and CDR2 is FQGNSA. With 6 bases removed from V and 5 bases from J, the gap between germline ends came to 7 bases. This CDR3 has 12 amino acids. CDR3 sequence reads: CASSWRTGELFF. The CDR3 DNA sequence: TGTGCCAGCAGTTGGAGGACCGGGGAGCTGTTTTTT. The full variable domain, completed using reference TRBV7-2 and TRBJ2-2, is GAGVSQSPSNKVTEKGKDVELRCDPISGHTALYWYRQSLGQGLEFLIYFQGNSAPDKSGLPSDRFSAERTGGSVSTLTIQRTQQEDSAVYLCASSWRTGELFFGEGSRLTVL.

The chain employs TRBV6-5 and TRBJ2-7, with D perhaps matching TRBD1 (6 bases). Trimming removed 5 bases at V and 0 bases at J, with 11 bases between. The V gene's germline CDR1 is MNHEY and CDR2 SVGAGI. CDR3 size: 14 residues. The CDR3 bases are TGTGCCAGCAGTAGAATGACAGGCTCCTACGAGCAGTACTTC. Amino acids: CASSRMTGSYEQYF.

The chain combines TRBV5-1 with TRBJ2-1; D gene ambiguous. V was cut by 2 bases and J by 6 bases, with 6 bases left in between. CDR3 length: 12 amino acids. Germline values: CDR1 SGHRS, CDR2 YFSETQ. This chain's CDR3 is CASSLQFNEQFF. DNA of the CDR3: TGCGCCAGCAGCTTACAGTTCAATGAGCAGTTCTTC.

In this sample, this clone turned up a few times. The chain combines TRBV5-4 with TRBJ2-5; 9 bases agree with TRBD1. The CDR3 loop spans 16 amino acids. V shed 4 bases, J shed 2 bases, and the junction held 9 bases outside the gene matches. Germline-derived CDR1 and CDR2 are SGHNT and YYREEE (reference sequence). The CDR3: CASSLLRQGVQETQYF. The CDR3 bases are TGTGCCAGCAGCCTCCTTCGACAGGGGGTACAAGAGACCCAGTACTTC.

This chain connects TRBV5-6 to TRBJ2-3; 8 positions match TRBD1. CDR1 SGHDT and CDR2 YYEEEE come from the germline V gene. CDR3 length: 15 residues. V was pared by 3 bases and J by 8 bases, with 11 bases of the junction left unmatched. The CDR3 sequence: CASSSWGQVLITQYF. CDR3 in DNA: TGTGCCAGCAGCTCTTGGGGACAGGTTTTGATTACGCAGTATTTT.

This clone was observed a handful of times. The V and J genes are TRBV11-3 and TRBJ2-5; D is possibly TRBD1 (5 bases). The length of the CDR3 is 14 residues. Trimming cost V 1 base and J 4 bases, with 10 bases left between them. Germline CDR1 is SGHNT and CDR2 is YENEEA. CDR3 protein: CASSLAGNGETQYF. DNA for the CDR3: TGTGCCAGCAGCTTAGCAGGGAATGGAGAGACCCAGTACTTC.

This clone was detected only a few times. V usage is TRBV30 and J usage is TRBJ2-1; possibly TRBD2 for D (5 bases). The ends were cut back, 2 bases at V and 1 base at J, with 9 bases in the middle. Germline CDR1 reads GTSNPN; CDR2 reads SVGIG (reference sequence). This CDR3 has 14 amino acids. Here the CDR3 reads CAWSFGSSYNEQFF. CDR3 sequence (DNA): TGTGCCTGGAGTTTTGGGAGTTCCTACAATGAGCAGTTCTTC.

This clone was recorded a few times. The chain has TRBV2 and TRBJ2-5; TRBD1 agrees at 7 bases. CDR3 length: 13 amino acids. In germline, CDR1 is SNHLY, CDR2 FYNNEI. The trim removed 7 bases at V and 4 bases at J, leaving 6 bases unmatched. Here the CDR3 DNA reads TGTGCCAGCATGACAGGGCGGCGAGAGACCCAGTACTTC. This translates into CASMTGRRETQYF.

The chain couples TRBV11-2 to TRBJ1-1; D is perhaps TRBD1 (6 bases). This CDR3 is 17 amino acids long. Trimming took off 0 bases at V and 0 bases at J, with 14 bases between the two ends. Per the germline V gene, CDR1 is SGHAT and CDR2 is FQNNGV. The CDR3 sequence is CASSLDLWGLMNTEAFF. The CDR3 nucleotides read TGTGCCAGCAGCTTAGATCTCTGGGGGCTTATGAACACTGAAGCTTTCTTT.

V gene TRBV9 combines with J gene TRBJ2-1; TRBD1 aligns across 10 bases. V trimming: 2 bases; J trimming: 4 bases; junction bases outside the gene matches: 18. Per germline, CDR1 SGDLS and CDR2 YYNGEE. This CDR3 is built from 20 residues. As DNA, the CDR3 is TGTGCCAGCAGCGTTGCCACCGACACCGGGTGGACAGGGGGTTACAATGAGCAGTTCTTC. Amino acid sequence: CASSVATDTGWTGGYNEQFF. Complete variable domain (other parts from reference TRBV9 and TRBJ2-1): DSGVTQTPKHLITATGQRVTLRCSPRSGDLSVYWYQQSLDQGLQFLIQYYNGEERAKGNILERFSAQQFPDLHSELNLSSLELGDSALYFCASSVATDTGWTGGYNEQFFGPGTRLTVL.

This rearrangement joins TRBV2 to TRBJ2-1, with D possibly TRBD1 on 5 matching bases. Germline values: CDR1 SNHLY, CDR2 FYNNEI. The CDR3 consists of 12 residues. V was cut by 6 bases and J by 4 bases, with 7 bases left in between. The CDR3, as DNA: TGTGCCAGCAGGGACAATTACAATGAGCAGTTCTTC. This encodes CASRDNYNEQFF.

A few counts support this clone. This rearrangement joins TRBV13 to TRBJ1-5, with 7 bases aligning to TRBD1. The V gene end was trimmed by 5 bases and the J gene end by 1 base; junction bases not matched to a gene: 8. CDR1 PRHDT and CDR2 FYEKMQ come from the germline V gene (reference sequence). The CDR3 spans 16 residues. CDR3 residues: CASSLRQGGSNQPQHF. CDR3 nucleotides: TGTGCCAGCAGCCTAAGACAGGGTGGCAGCAATCAGCCCCAGCATTTT.

This sequence joins TRBV5-6 and TRBJ1-1, with 9 nucleotides matching TRBD1. V lost 4 bases to trimming and J lost 0 bases; unmatched junction nucleotides: 10. In germline, CDR1 is SGHDT, CDR2 YYEEEE. The length of the CDR3 is 17 residues. The CDR3 protein is CASSPDRGRILNTEAFF. The CDR3 DNA is TGTGCCAGCAGCCCGGACAGGGGCCGGATATTGAACACTGAAGCTTTCTTT.

This clone was found a few times. The chain combines TRBV9 with TRBJ2-3; the match to TRBD2 covers 8 bases. Germline CDR1 is SGDLS and CDR2 is YYNGEE. Trimming at V came to 4 bases and at J to 1 base, leaving 2 bases not matched to a gene. CDR3 length: 14 residues. CDR3 in DNA: TGTGCCAGCAGCCTGACTAGCGGCACAGATACGCAGTATTTT. This translates into CASSLTSGTDTQYF.

This clone was seen only a few times. The rearrangement uses TRBV5-8 and TRBJ1-2, with TRBD1 matching over 9 bases. The CDR3 loop spans 13 amino acids. Germline V lookup: CDR1 SGHTS, CDR2 YDEGEE. V was pared by 8 bases and J by 8 bases, with 10 bases of the junction left unmatched. CDR3 sequence: CARDRGWFLGYTF. The CDR3 DNA sequence: TGTGCCAGGGACAGGGGCTGGTTTCTCGGCTACACCTTC.

This chain uses TRBV7-2 with TRBJ2-7, with TRBD2 matching 10 bases. This CDR3 spans 16 amino acids. The V gene's germline CDR1 is SGHTA and CDR2 FQGNSA. V lost 5 bases, J lost 0 bases, and 7 bases stayed unmatched. The CDR3 sequence is CASSGATSGSSYEQYF. For the CDR3, the DNA is TGTGCCAGCAGCGGAGCGACTAGCGGGTCCTCCTACGAGCAGTACTTC.

The chain uses TRBV7-8 and TRBJ2-3; 10 nucleotides line up with TRBD2. V lost 0 bases and J lost 4; bases outside the gene matches: 4. The CDR3 has 16 residues. The V gene's germline CDR1 is SGHVS and CDR2 FQNEAQ. The CDR3 nucleotides read TGTGCCAGCAGCTTAGCGCTAGCGGGAGCCGCAGATACGCAGTATTTT. Translation gives CASSLALAGAADTQYF.

This clone was found a few times. V gene TRBV5-4 combines with J gene TRBJ2-1; 7 bases line up with TRBD1. From germline, CDR1 is SGHNT and CDR2 YYREEE (reference sequence). This CDR3 is 15 amino acids long. The junction had 4 bases not matched to a gene; V was cut back by 3 bases and J by 1 base. The DNA for the CDR3 is TGTGCCAGCAGCTCCACGACAGGGTCCTACAATGAGCAGTTCTTC. The encoded protein is CASSSTTGSYNEQFF.

This chain joins TRBV29-1 and TRBJ2-7; D is perhaps TRBD2 (6 bases). CDR1 and CDR2 (germline): SQVTM, ANQGSEA. This CDR3 is 13 amino acids long. V lost 7 bases and J 4 bases, leaving 17 bases between the germline ends. DNA for the CDR3: TGCAGCGCAGGGAGGTCGACAGATTACGAGCAGTACTTC. Its protein is CSAGRSTDYEQYF.

This clone was seen a handful of times. This sequence joins TRBV30 and TRBJ1-2; D is ambiguous. Trimming removed 4 bases at V and 6 bases at J, with 15 bases between. Germline values: CDR1 GTSNPN, CDR2 SVGIG (reference sequence). The CDR3 has 13 amino acids. The CDR3 nucleotides are TGTGCCTGGACTTTCATCCTAGCGCATGGCTACACCTTC. It is translated as CAWTFILAHGYTF.

The chain recombines TRBV28 with TRBJ2-3; the match to TRBD1 covers 7 bases. The V segment lost 6 bases and the J segment 2 bases; nucleotides outside the gene matches: 8. This CDR3 has 15 amino acids. The germline gives CDR1 MDHEN, CDR2 SYDVKM. CDR3 region: CASSPQGVPTDTQYF. The CDR3 coding sequence is TGTGCCAGCAGCCCGCAGGGGGTGCCCACAGATACGCAGTATTTT.

This clone occurred a few times. The chain combines TRBV27 with TRBJ2-5; TRBD2 matches at 9 bases. The germline V gene has CDR1 MNHEY and CDR2 SMNVEV (reference sequence). V dropped 2 bases and J dropped 4; count of bases not matched to a gene: 8. The CDR3 covers 16 residues. In nucleotides, the CDR3 is TGTGCCAGCAGTTTACTTGGCGGGAGGGCCCCAGAGACCCAGTACTTC. Residues: CASSLLGGRAPETQYF.

In this sample, this clone turned up a few times. The chain couples TRBV29-1 to TRBJ1-3; TRBD1 might be the D (5 bases). With 3 bases removed from V and 4 bases from J, the gap between germline ends came to 13 bases. Germline V gene data show CDR1 as SQVTM and CDR2 as ANQGSEA. The CDR3 runs 14 residues. CDR3 sequence reads: CSVEEGANGNTIYF. CDR3 nucleotide sequence: TGCAGCGTTGAGGAAGGGGCGAACGGAAACACCATATATTTT. The entire variable domain, with the rest obtained from reference TRBV29-1 and TRBJ1-3, is as follows: SAVISQKPSRDICQRGTSLTIQCQVDSQVTMMFWYRQQPGQSLTLIATANQGSEATYESGFVIDKFPISRPNLTFSTLTVSNMSPEDSSIYLCSVEEGANGNTIYFGEGSWLTVV.